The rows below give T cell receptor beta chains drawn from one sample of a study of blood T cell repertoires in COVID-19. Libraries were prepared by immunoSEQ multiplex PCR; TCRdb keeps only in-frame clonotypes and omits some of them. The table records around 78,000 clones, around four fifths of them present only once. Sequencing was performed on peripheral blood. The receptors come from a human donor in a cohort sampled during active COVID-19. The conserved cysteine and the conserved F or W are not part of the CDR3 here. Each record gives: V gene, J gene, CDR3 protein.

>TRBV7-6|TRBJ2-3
ASSPRGDTQY
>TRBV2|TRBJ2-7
ASSEALSGDPGGEQY
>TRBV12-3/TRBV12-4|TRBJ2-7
ASSLSVNEQY
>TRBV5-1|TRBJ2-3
ASSLGSGQITDTQY
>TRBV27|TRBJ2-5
ASSSIRMGAETQY
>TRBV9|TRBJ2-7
ASSPHPTGGYEQY
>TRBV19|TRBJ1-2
ASSQGLGYGYT
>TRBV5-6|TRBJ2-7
ASSLDRDYSYEQY
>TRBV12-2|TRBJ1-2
ASRRDRRSRGYT
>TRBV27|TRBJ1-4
ASSLSPRAGEKLF
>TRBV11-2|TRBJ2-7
ASSPMGGVYEQY
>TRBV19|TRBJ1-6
ASSMDRGGRAGSPLH
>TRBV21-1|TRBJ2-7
ASSKAGGQSSYEQY
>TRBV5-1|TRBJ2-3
ASSLQGSGADTQY
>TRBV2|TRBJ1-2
ASIQSVRDRGVYGYT
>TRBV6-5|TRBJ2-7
ASSYQGQGASEQY
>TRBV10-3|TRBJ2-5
AISLAGGVGETQY
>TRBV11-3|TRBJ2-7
ASSPGTSGPYEQY
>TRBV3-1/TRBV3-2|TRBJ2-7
ASSQRDGVYEQY
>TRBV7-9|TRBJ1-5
ASSLGGQGGYSNQPQH
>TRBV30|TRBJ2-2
ACHRGPLNTGELF
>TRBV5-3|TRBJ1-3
ARSGRRSGNTIY
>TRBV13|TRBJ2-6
ASSVQGALLFGANVLT
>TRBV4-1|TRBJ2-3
ASSQDASGADTQY
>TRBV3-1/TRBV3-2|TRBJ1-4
ASSRRDRDNEKLF
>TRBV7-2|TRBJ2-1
ASSLGSSRYNEQF
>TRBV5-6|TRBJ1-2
ASSLGGQTYGYT